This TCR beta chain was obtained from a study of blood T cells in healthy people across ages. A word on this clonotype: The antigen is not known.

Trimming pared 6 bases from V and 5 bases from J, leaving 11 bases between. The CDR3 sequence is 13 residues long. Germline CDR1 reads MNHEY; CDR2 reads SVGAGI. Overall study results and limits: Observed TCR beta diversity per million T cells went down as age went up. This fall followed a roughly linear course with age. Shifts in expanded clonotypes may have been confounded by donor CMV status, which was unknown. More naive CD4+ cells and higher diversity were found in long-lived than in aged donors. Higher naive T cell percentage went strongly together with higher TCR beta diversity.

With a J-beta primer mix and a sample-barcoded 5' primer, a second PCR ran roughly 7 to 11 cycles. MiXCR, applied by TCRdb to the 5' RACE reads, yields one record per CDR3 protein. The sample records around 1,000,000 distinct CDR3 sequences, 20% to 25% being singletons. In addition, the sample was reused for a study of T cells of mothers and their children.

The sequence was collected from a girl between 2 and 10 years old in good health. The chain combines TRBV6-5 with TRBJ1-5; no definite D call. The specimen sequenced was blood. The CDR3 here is CASSLGWDQPQHF. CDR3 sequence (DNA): TGTGCCAGCAGCTTAGGATGGGATCAGCCCCAGCATTTT.